One T cell receptor (beta chain) is described in this entry. The V gene end was trimmed by 1 base and the J gene end by 6 bases; junction bases not matched to a gene: 7. CDR3 length: 15 residues. Germline CDR1 reads GTSNPN; CDR2 reads SVGIG (reference sequence). The data were taken from a study of blood T cell repertoires in COVID-19. Turning to the study itself: The origin of the acute and convalescent COVID-19 samples was the United States, Italy and Spain.

Assay: immunoSEQ multiplex PCR; the TCRdb copy retains only in-frame clones and omits some. The profile shows around 72,000 clones, approximately 84% of them singletons. The clonotype originates from a woman aged 60-70 years with acute or convalescent COVID-19. V is TRBV30 and J is TRBJ1-5; the match to TRBD1 covers 9 bases. Sequenced input: peripheral blood. The CDR3 reads CAWSEGQGSGQPQHF. The CDR3 DNA is TGTGCCTGGAGTGAGGGACAGGGATCAGGTCAGCCCCAGCATTTT.